The following is a T cell receptor beta chain sequence with its context. The antigen is not known. Other nucleotide sequences in the sample specify the same CDR3. PCR primers comprised 60 Vbeta and 13 Jbeta primers. Data came from immunoSEQ multiplex PCR; TCRdb stores just in-frame clones and leaves some out. The table records almost 200,000 clones, approximately 85% of them present only once. This entry is derived from a study of cytomegalovirus exposure and HLA in healthy donors. Germline assignment: CDR1 MNHEY and CDR2 SVGAGI. V lost 6 bases and J lost 2, with 11 bases in between. The CDR3 sequence is 14 residues long. General observations from the study: When presence/absence was analysed, sequencing depth was taken to be roughly uniform across donors.

The chain links TRBV6-5 to TRBJ1-5; D gene uncertain. What was sequenced was PBMCs. This sequence was found in a woman between 45 and 65 years old in good health and CMV-seronegative. The CDR3: CASRPPGGNQPQHF. CDR3 sequence (DNA): TGTGCCAGCAGACCCCCCGGGGGCAATCAGCCCCAGCATTTT.